Given below is one T cell receptor beta chain in context. Germline loops: CDR1 LNHDA, CDR2 SQIVND (reference sequence). V lost 7 bases, J lost 6 bases, and 19 bases lay in between. This CDR3 is built from 15 residues. All donors were Caucasian adults living in Nashville, Tennessee. The record originates from a study of shared clonotypes between healthy human individuals. Measured with immunoSEQ multiplex PCR; TCRdb has only the in-frame clones, and not every one. This sample has about 660,000 clones, with around two thirds found just once. This TCR came from a woman in her twenties or thirties in good health. Sequenced: memory CD4+ T cells sorted from blood. This sample's subset: CD45RA-negative fraction. This chain joins TRBV19 and TRBJ1-5, with a weak D call TRBD1 (5 bases). The DNA for the CDR3 is TGTGCCAGTACCGTCTCACCGGGCGGGGCTCAGCCCCAGCATTTT. This gives the protein CASTVSPGGAQPQHF.